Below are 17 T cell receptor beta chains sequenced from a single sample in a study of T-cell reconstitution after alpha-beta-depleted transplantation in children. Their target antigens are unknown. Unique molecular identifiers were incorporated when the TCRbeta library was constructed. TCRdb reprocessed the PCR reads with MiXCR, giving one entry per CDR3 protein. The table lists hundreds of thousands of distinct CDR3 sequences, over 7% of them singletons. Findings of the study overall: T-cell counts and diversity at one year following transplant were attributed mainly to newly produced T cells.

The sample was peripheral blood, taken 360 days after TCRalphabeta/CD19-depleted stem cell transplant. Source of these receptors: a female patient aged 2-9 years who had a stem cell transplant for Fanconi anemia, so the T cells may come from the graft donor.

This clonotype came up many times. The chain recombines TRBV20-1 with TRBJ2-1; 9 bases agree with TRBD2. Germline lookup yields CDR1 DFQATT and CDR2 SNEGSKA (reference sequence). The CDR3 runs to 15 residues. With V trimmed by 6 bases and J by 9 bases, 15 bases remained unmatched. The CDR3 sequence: CSARNPLAGDGEQFF. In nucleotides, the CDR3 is TGCAGTGCCCGGAACCCCTTAGCGGGGGACGGTGAGCAGTTCTTC.

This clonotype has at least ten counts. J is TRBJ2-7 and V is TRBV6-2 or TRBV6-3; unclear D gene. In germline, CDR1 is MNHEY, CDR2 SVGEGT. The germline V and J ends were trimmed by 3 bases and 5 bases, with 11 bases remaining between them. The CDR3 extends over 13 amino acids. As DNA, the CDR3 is TGTGCCAGCAGTTATTGGATTGACAACGAGCAGTACTTC. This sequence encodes CASSYWIDNEQYF.

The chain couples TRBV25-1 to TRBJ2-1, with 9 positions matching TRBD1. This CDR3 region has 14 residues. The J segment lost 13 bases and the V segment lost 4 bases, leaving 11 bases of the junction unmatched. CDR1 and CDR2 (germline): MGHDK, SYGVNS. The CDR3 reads CASSAGTGSAGQFF. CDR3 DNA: TGTGCCAGCAGTGCCGGGACAGGGAGCGCGGGACAGTTCTTC.

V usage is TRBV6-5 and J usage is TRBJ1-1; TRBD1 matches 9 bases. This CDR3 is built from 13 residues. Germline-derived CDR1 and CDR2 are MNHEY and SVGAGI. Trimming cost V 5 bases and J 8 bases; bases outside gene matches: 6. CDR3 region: CASSNRGRFEAFF. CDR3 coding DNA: TGTGCCAGCAGTAACAGGGGGCGGTTCGAAGCTTTCTTT.

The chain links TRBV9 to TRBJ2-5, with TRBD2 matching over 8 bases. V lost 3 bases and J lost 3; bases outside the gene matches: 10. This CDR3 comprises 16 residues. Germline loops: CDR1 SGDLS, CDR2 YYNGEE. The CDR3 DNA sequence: TGTGCCAGCAGCGGCGGACCTCTAGCGGGCGAAGAGACCCAGTACTTC. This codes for CASSGGPLAGEETQYF.

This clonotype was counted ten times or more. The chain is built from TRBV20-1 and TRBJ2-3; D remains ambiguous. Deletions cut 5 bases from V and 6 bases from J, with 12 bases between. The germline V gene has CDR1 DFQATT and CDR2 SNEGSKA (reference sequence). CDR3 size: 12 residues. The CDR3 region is CSAVYRWDTQYF. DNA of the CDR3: TGCAGTGCTGTCTACCGTTGGGATACGCAGTATTTT.

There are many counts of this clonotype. The CDR3 protein is CASMAQGAYEQYF. Here the CDR3 DNA reads TGTGCCAGCATGGCACAGGGGGCCTACGAGCAGTACTTC. This chain joins TRBV27 and TRBJ2-7; TRBD1 matches at 8 bases. Germline values: CDR1 MNHEY, CDR2 SMNVEV (reference sequence). The CDR3 length is 13 residues. J lost 2 bases, V lost 7 bases, and 4 bases had no gene match.

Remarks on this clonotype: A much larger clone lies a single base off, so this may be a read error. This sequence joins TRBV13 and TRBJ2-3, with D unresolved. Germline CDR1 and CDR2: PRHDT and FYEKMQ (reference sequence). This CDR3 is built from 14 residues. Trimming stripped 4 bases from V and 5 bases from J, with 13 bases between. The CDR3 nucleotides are TGTGCCAGCAGCTCACGGGTTTGGAAAGATACGCAGTATTTT. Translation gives CASSSRVWKDTQYF.

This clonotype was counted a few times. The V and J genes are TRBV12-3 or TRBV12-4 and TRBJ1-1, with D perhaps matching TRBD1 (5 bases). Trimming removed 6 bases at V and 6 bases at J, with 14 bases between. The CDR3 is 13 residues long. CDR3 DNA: TGTGCCAGCAGGCGCTACAGGACGGCTGAAGCTTTCTTT. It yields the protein CASRRYRTAEAFF.

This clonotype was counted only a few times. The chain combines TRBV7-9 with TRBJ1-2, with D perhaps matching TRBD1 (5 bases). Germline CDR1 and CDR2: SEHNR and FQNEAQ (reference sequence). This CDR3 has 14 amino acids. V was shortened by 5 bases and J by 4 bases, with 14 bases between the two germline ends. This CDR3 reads CASSLLTAFYGYTF. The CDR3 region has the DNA TGTGCCAGCAGCCTTCTGACAGCCTTCTATGGCTACACCTTC.

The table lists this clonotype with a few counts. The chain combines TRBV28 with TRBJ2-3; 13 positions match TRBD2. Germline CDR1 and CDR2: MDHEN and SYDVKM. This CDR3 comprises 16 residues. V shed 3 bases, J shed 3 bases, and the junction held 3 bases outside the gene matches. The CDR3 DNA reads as TGTGCCAGCAGTTTTTGGACTAGCGGGGGAACAGATACGCAGTATTTT. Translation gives CASSFWTSGGTDTQYF. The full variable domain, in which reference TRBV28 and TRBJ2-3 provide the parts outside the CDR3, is DVKVTQSSRYLVKRTGEKVFLECVQDMDHENMFWYRQDPGLGLRLIYFSYDVKMKEKGDIPEGYSVSREKKERFSLILESASTNQTSMYLCASSFWTSGGTDTQYFGPGTRLTVL.

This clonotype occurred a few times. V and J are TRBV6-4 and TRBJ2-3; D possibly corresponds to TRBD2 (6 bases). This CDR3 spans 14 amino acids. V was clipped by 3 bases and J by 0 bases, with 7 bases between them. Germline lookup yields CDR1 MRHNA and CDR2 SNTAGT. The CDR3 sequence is CASSDGTSTDTQYF. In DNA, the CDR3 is TGTGCCAGCAGTGATGGGACTAGCACAGATACGCAGTATTTT.

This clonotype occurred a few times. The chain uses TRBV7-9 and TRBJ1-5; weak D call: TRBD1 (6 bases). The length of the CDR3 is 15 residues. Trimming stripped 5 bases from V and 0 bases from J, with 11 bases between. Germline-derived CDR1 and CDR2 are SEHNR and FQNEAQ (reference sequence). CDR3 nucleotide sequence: TGTGCCAGCAGCCCAGGGGCGGGTAGCAATCAGCCCCAGCATTTT. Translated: CASSPGAGSNQPQHF.

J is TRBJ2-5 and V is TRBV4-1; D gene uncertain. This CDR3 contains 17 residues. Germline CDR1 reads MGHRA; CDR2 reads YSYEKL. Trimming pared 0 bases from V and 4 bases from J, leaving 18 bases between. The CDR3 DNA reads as TGCGCCAGCAGCCAAGATTCTAGAACTCCTTGGTTAGAGACCCAGTACTTC. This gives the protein CASSQDSRTPWLETQYF.

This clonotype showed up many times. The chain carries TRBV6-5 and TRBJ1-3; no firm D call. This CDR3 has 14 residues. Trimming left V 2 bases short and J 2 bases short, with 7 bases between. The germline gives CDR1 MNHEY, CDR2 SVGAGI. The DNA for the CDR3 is TGTGCCAGCAGTTACCGGGGTGCTGGAAACACCATATATTTT. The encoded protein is CASSYRGAGNTIYF.

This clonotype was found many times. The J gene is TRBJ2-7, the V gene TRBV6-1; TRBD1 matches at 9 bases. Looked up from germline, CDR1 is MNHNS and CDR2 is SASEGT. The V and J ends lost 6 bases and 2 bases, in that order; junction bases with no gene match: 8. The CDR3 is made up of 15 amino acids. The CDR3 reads CASRLTGGAAYEQYF. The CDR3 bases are TGTGCCAGCAGACTAACAGGGGGCGCCGCCTACGAGCAGTACTTC.

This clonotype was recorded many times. The CDR3 coding sequence is TGCAGTGCTAGAGCATCGGGTGGAGCTTTCTTT. Its protein is CSARASGGAFF. The V gene is TRBV20-1, the J gene TRBJ1-1, with D unresolved. Deletions cut 1 base from V and 10 bases from J, with 10 bases between. This CDR3 comprises 11 residues. Germline V gives CDR1 DFQATT, CDR2 SNEGSKA (reference sequence).